Shown below are 21 T cell receptor beta chains from a single sample sequenced in a study of blood T cells in healthy people across ages. The second PCR ran about 7 to 12 cycles with a sample-barcoded 5' primer and J-beta primers. MiXCR, run by TCRdb on the 5' RACE reads, gives a single entry per CDR3 protein. The repertoire consists of 800,000 to 950,000 distinct CDR3 sequences, with around 46% occurring once and the leading ten covering 13%. Sequencing was carried out using blood. The receptors here all came from a young man in good health.

This clonotype was seen only a few times. This sequence joins TRBV6-5 and TRBJ2-1; D call uncertain. Per germline, CDR1 MNHEY and CDR2 SVGAGI. The CDR3 contains 15 residues. V lost 2 bases, J lost 0 bases, and 8 bases lay in between. CDR3 sequence (DNA): TGTGCCAGCAGTTACAGTCCTCCCTCCTACAATGAGCAGTTCTTC. Its protein product is CASSYSPPSYNEQFF.

The rearrangement links TRBV6-1 to TRBJ2-1, with D tentatively TRBD2 (7 bases). Germline CDR1 MNHNS, CDR2 SASEGT. The CDR3 runs 15 residues. The V and J ends lost 4 bases and 4 bases respectively, with 14 bases between them. For the CDR3, the DNA is TGTGCCAGCAGTGGGGGGGGGCCGGTTTACAATGAGCAGTTCTTC. Protein product: CASSGGGPVYNEQFF.

Concerning this clonotype: This may be a read error, as it is one base from a much larger clone. The J gene is TRBJ2-7, the V gene TRBV20-1; D not resolved. V lost 3 bases and J lost 3, with 18 bases in between. CDR3 length equals 15 residues. The V gene's germline CDR1 is DFQATT and CDR2 SNEGSKA (reference sequence). CDR3 sequence (DNA): TGCAGTGCTAGCCCAGTTGCTTCCGAGCTCTACGAGCAGTACTTC. Amino acids: CSASPVASELYEQYF.

There are a few counts of this clonotype. J is TRBJ2-4 and V is TRBV28, with D possibly matching TRBD1 (5 bases). Trimming shortened V by 5 bases and J by 0 bases, and 8 bases separated the two germline ends. The CDR3 runs to 14 residues. The germline CDR1 and CDR2 sequences are MDHEN and SYDVKM. CDR3 nucleotide sequence: TGTGCCAGCAGTGAAGGGGTAGCCAAAAACATTCAGTACTTC. Translation: CASSEGVAKNIQYF.

This clonotype has only a few counts. This chain links TRBV6-1 with TRBJ2-5; D is ambiguous. This CDR3 contains 12 residues. V was clipped by 5 bases and J by 2 bases, with 6 bases between them. CDR1 is MNHNS and CDR2 is SASEGT in the germline V gene. The CDR3, as DNA: TGTGCCAGCAGTTGGCAGCAAGAGACCCAGTACTTC. Residues: CASSWQQETQYF.

V and J are TRBV6-1 and TRBJ1-2; no clear D gene. V was clipped by 8 bases and J by 6 bases, with 19 bases between them. The CDR3 length is 14 residues. The germline V gene has CDR1 MNHNS and CDR2 SASEGT. DNA of the CDR3: TGTGCCAGCTGCGAGAGCGGTATACGAGATGGCTACACCTTC. This codes for CASCESGIRDGYTF.

This chain joins TRBV28 and TRBJ1-2; TRBD1 is a possible D gene (5 bases). V was shortened by 2 bases and J by 5 bases, with 24 bases between the two germline ends. CDR1 is MDHEN, CDR2 SYDVKM, per germline. This CDR3 has 18 residues. The CDR3 protein is CASSLKYGSGIRGYGYTF. CDR3 coding DNA: TGTGCCAGCAGTTTAAAGTACGGCAGTGGGATAAGGGGTTATGGCTACACCTTC.

The V and J genes are TRBV20-1 and TRBJ2-4, with 8 nucleotides matching TRBD1. With V trimmed by 7 bases and J by 1 base, 3 bases remained unmatched. Germline CDR1 and CDR2: DFQATT and SNEGSKA (reference sequence). The CDR3 length is 13 residues. CDR3 sequence reads: CSGQGWAKNIQYF. The CDR3 coding sequence is TGCAGTGGACAGGGGTGGGCCAAAAACATTCAGTACTTC.

The chain combines TRBV6-1 with TRBJ2-7; 13 nucleotides match TRBD2. The J segment lost 5 bases and the V segment lost 4 bases, leaving 8 bases of the junction unmatched. This CDR3 contains 16 residues. Germline CDR1 MNHNS, CDR2 SASEGT. CDR3 loop: CASSGLAGGFLHEQYF. DNA for the CDR3: TGTGCCAGCAGTGGACTAGCGGGGGGTTTTCTCCACGAGCAGTACTTC.

The sample holds many counts of this clonotype. This chain uses TRBV4-2 with TRBJ2-3, with 9 bases fitting TRBD2. This CDR3 contains 16 residues. The trim removed 0 bases at V and 6 bases at J, leaving 7 bases unmatched. Germline V gene lookup returns CDR1 LGHNA and CDR2 YNFKEQ. CDR3 residues: CASSQESGGGADTQYF. CDR3 bases: TGTGCCAGCAGCCAAGAGTCGGGCGGGGGGGCGGATACGCAGTATTTT.

This clonotype was counted only a few times. The chain is built from TRBV5-1 and TRBJ2-7; D could derive from TRBD1 or TRBD2 (5 bases each). The V end was cut by 5 bases, the J end by 4 bases, with 13 bases between. Germline V lookup: CDR1 SGHRS, CDR2 YFSETQ. This CDR3 comprises 13 residues. The CDR3 is CASSGDDRYEQYF. DNA for the CDR3: TGCGCCAGCAGTGGGGACGACCGGTACGAGCAGTACTTC.

The gene calls are TRBV19 and TRBJ1-2; D is perhaps TRBD1 (6 bases). V lost 7 bases to trimming and J lost 4 bases, with 22 bases between them. Per the germline V gene, CDR1 is LNHDA and CDR2 is SQIVND (reference sequence). CDR3 length equals 16 residues. The CDR3 DNA is TGTGCCAGTACTGCGGGGGGCTTGATACAGCGCTATGGCTACACCTTC. Translation: CASTAGGLIQRYGYTF.

This clonotype was recorded at least ten times. The genes are TRBV10-3 and TRBJ2-7; D is uncertain. The germline CDR1 and CDR2 sequences are ENHRY and SYGVKD. The CDR3 totals 13 residues. The germline V and J ends were trimmed by 0 bases and 3 bases, with 6 bases remaining between them. CDR3 residues: CAISESEDYEQYF. As DNA, the CDR3 is TGTGCCATCAGTGAGTCGGAAGACTACGAGCAGTACTTC.

A few counts support this clonotype. This chain connects TRBV3-1 to TRBJ2-7; D might be TRBD2 (5 bases). The CDR3 runs 15 residues. V shed 4 bases and J shed 4 bases, with 17 bases lying between them. Germline V gene data show CDR1 as LGHDT and CDR2 as YNNKEL (reference sequence). The CDR3 protein is CASSLLSGKRYEQYF. As DNA, the CDR3 is TGTGCCAGCAGCCTCCTTTCCGGGAAGCGGTACGAGCAGTACTTC.

The chain combines TRBV28 with TRBJ2-7; 11 bases are a match to TRBD2. The CDR3 covers 16 residues. The V and J ends lost 4 bases and 7 bases, in that order; junction bases with no gene match: 12. The germline CDR1 and CDR2 sequences are MDHEN and SYDVKM. CDR3 coding DNA: TGTGCCAGCAGTTCGACACTAGCGGGGGCCTGGAGAGAGCAGTACTTC. Its translation: CASSSTLAGAWREQYF.

V gene TRBV11-1 combines with J gene TRBJ1-1, with 9 bases lining up with TRBD1. The trim removed 4 bases at V and 3 bases at J, leaving 9 bases unmatched. In germline, CDR1 is SGHAT, CDR2 FQDESV (reference sequence). The CDR3 is 16 amino acids. The CDR3 nucleotides are TGTGCCAGCAGCTCAAGGACAGGGGAACGGTACACTGAAGCTTTCTTT. As protein: CASSSRTGERYTEAFF.

There are many counts of this clonotype. This chain joins TRBV7-3 and TRBJ2-3; D is perhaps TRBD2 (6 bases). Trimming removed 5 bases at V and 1 base at J, with 16 bases between. The CDR3 runs to 16 residues. The germline V gene has CDR1 SGHTA and CDR2 FQGTGA. CDR3 bases: TGTGCCAGCAGCCCGCATATCTCGGGGGGCACAGATACGCAGTATTTT. Translation gives CASSPHISGGTDTQYF.

The chain uses TRBV5-4 and TRBJ1-1; D may be TRBD1 (6 bases). With 4 bases removed from V and 0 bases from J, the gap between germline ends came to 13 bases. The CDR3 runs 15 residues. Germline CDR1 and CDR2: SGHNT and YYREEE (reference sequence). CDR3 nucleotides: TGTGCCAGCAGCGTGGACAGTTTTATGAACACTGAAGCTTTCTTT. Translating gives CASSVDSFMNTEAFF.

The chain is built from TRBV20-1 and TRBJ1-1; D ambiguous. Germline CDR1 is DFQATT and CDR2 is SNEGSKA (reference sequence). The CDR3 is made up of 16 amino acids. V lost 0 bases, J lost 0 bases, and 14 bases lay in between. The CDR3 DNA reads TGCAGTGCTAGAGATCCTGCTAATACCATGAACACTGAAGCTTTCTTT. It translates to CSARDPANTMNTEAFF.

This clonotype has ten or more counts. The chain uses TRBV30 and TRBJ1-2; D is ambiguous. Germline V gene sequence: CDR1 GTSNPN, CDR2 SVGIG (reference sequence). The CDR3 contains 12 residues. The ends were cut back, 2 bases at V and 4 bases at J, with 8 bases in the middle. CDR3 loop: CAWSPPFYGYTF. CDR3 nucleotide sequence: TGTGCCTGGAGTCCCCCTTTCTATGGCTACACCTTC.

This clonotype came up once. The V and J genes are TRBV2 and TRBJ2-3; 11 positions match TRBD1. J was trimmed by 4 bases and V by 4 bases; bases with no gene match: 10. The CDR3 length is 17 residues. CDR1 is SNHLY and CDR2 is FYNNEI in the germline V gene. This chain's CDR3 is CASSVAPGQGVADTQYF. In nucleotides, the CDR3 is TGTGCCAGCAGTGTTGCTCCGGGACAGGGGGTCGCAGATACGCAGTATTTT.